The 2 T cell receptor beta chains below all came from one sample that was sequenced in a study of siplizumab effects on memory and regulatory T cells. This table comes from immunoSEQ multiplex PCR, and its TCRdb copy is limited to in-frame clones, with some not included. Here the sample spans 99,000 or so clones, roughly 91% being singletons. Sequenced input: CD4+ T cells sorted from blood. The receptors here all came from a human donor in good health.

This sequence joins TRBV6-5 and TRBJ2-1, with 8 bases fitting TRBD2. The CDR3 spans 13 residues. With 0 bases clipped from V and 13 bases from J, the junction kept 5 bases outside the gene matches. The germline CDR1 and CDR2 sequences are MNHEY and SVGAGI. CDR3 sequence reads: CASSYSTSGFQFF. The CDR3 nucleotides read TGTGCCAGCAGTTACTCCACTAGCGGTTTCCAGTTCTTC.

The CDR3 DNA reads as TGTGCCAGCACAACTCAAGACACCAGGGTCCAAGAGACCCAGTACTTC. Its protein is CASTTQDTRVQETQYF. The rearrangement joins TRBV2 to TRBJ2-5; D is possibly TRBD1 (5 bases). The CDR3 totals 16 residues. Trimming took off 7 bases at V and 1 base at J, with 19 bases between the two ends. The germline gives CDR1 SNHLY, CDR2 FYNNEI.